The next 4 T cell receptor beta chains were all read from a single sample in a study of blood T cells in healthy people across ages. Through a sample-barcoded 5' primer and a J-beta primer mix, a second PCR was run for roughly 6 to 12 cycles. Via MiXCR, TCRdb re-called the 5' RACE reads, giving one row per CDR3 protein. The sample has approximately 800,000 distinct CDR3 sequences; roughly 50% are singletons. The sample consisted of blood. The source of these receptors is a man aged 40-49 years in good health.

This chain connects TRBV9 to TRBJ2-1, with TRBD2 matching over 12 bases. Germline CDR1 reads SGDLS; CDR2 reads YYNGEE. The V segment lost 0 bases and the J segment 9 bases; nucleotides outside the gene matches: 4. The CDR3 runs to 15 residues. The chain's CDR3 is CASSVGLAGDGEQFF. DNA for the CDR3: TGTGCCAGCAGCGTAGGACTAGCGGGAGATGGTGAGCAGTTCTTC.

The rearrangement uses TRBV6-1 and TRBJ2-3; maybe TRBD2 (5 bases). The CDR3 is made up of 15 amino acids. From germline, CDR1 is MNHNS and CDR2 SASEGT. The V gene lost 6 bases and the J gene lost 3 bases, with 16 bases spanning the gap. The CDR3 DNA is TGTGCCAGCAGGAGGGTGGCGCAGTCGACAGATACGCAGTATTTT. Encoded protein: CASRRVAQSTDTQYF.

The chain joins TRBV10-3 to TRBJ2-3, with a possible D match to TRBD2 (5 bases). CDR3 size: 14 residues. Germline V CDR1 and CDR2: ENHRY, SYGVKD. Trimming took 10 bases from V and 4 from J, leaving 18 bases between them. The CDR3 DNA reads as TGTGCCACCAGCCCCGGACTGGGTTCAGATACGCAGTATTTT. Translation: CATSPGLGSDTQYF.

A single count supports this clonotype. This chain uses TRBV24-1 with TRBJ1-4; D unclear. CDR3 length: 13 amino acids. The germline V gene encodes CDR1 KGHDR and CDR2 SFDVKD. Between the trimmed V and J ends, which lost 0 bases and 7 bases, there was a span of 5 bases. CDR3 sequence: CATSDLLSEKLFF. CDR3 bases: TGTGCCACCAGTGATTTGCTGAGTGAAAAACTGTTTTTT.